This T cell receptor (beta chain) was retrieved from a study of vaccination and CD4 T cells after COVID-19. Study-level information: After nasal swab PCR-confirmed SARS-CoV-2, several convalescents had mild disease and one severe. Study results and caveats: It was observed that, in convalescent patients, a median around 87% of reactive clones arose only post-vaccination.

From germline, CDR1 is KGHSH and CDR2 LQKENI. The trim removed 4 bases at V and 1 base at J, leaving 4 bases unmatched. The CDR3 has 16 residues. Concerning this clonotype: Its specificity is not known.

Described treatment: roughly ten-day PBMC culture with coronavirus spike peptide pools or control peptides (ViraFEST assay). Sequenced with the Oncomine TCR Beta short-read assay was DNA taken from cultured CD4+ T cells. Genomic DNA extraction was carried out from cultured CD4+ T cells. TCRdb redid the calling of the PCR reads with MiXCR, one entry per CDR3 protein. The table lists some 15,000 distinct CDR3 sequences, approximately 61% of them singletons, with approximately 19% in the top ten. Specimen: CD4+ T cells from blood, cultured in vitro. The sequence was collected from a human donor who had recovered from COVID-19. This chain links TRBV18 with TRBJ1-5, with 10 positions matching TRBD1. The CDR3, as DNA: TGTGCCAGCTCACTACCGGGACAGGGGAGCAATCAGCCCCAGCATTTT. Protein: CASSLPGQGSNQPQHF.